Listed below are T cell receptor beta chains from one sample, sequenced in a study of cytomegalovirus exposure and HLA in healthy donors. Method: immunoSEQ multiplex PCR; TCRdb's copy keeps in-frame clones and lacks some. In the table there are some 130,000 clones, 79% of which are singletons. Sequencing input: PBMCs. These TCRs come from a man in his forties or fifties in good health and CMV-seropositive. Each CDR3 is given with its conserved first and last residue. The D gene is left open where the match is weak. Size values are once, few and many counts, or a class for expanded clones, and some rows have none.

D: NA
V: TRBV10-3
J: TRBJ1-1
size: once
DNA: TGTGCCATCAGTGGTGGGTGGGGCCGGACTGAAGCTTTCTTT
CDR3: CAISGGWGRTEAFF

D: NA
V: TRBV28
J: TRBJ1-5
size: NA
DNA: TGTGCCAGCAGCCTAGGAGGGCGGCAGCCCCAGCATTTT
CDR3: CASSLGGRQPQHF

D: TRBD1
V: TRBV7-9
J: TRBJ1-1
size: NA
DNA: TGTGCCAGCAGCTCGTCCCGGGACAGGGTTGAAGCTTTCTTT
CDR3: CASSSSRDRVEAFF

D: NA
V: TRBV14
J: TRBJ2-7
size: NA
DNA: TGTGCCAGCAGCCAAGACAGGGACGAGCAGTACTTC
CDR3: CASSQDRDEQYF

D: NA
V: TRBV27
J: TRBJ1-5
size: NA
DNA: TGTGCCAGCAGTTTAGCGGGGCGCAATCAGCCCCAGCATTTT
CDR3: CASSLAGRNQPQHF

D: TRBD2
V: TRBV5-6
J: TRBJ2-3
size: NA
DNA: TGTGCCAGCAGCCTGGGGAGCGGGAGCCCAGATACGCAGTATTTT
CDR3: CASSLGSGSPDTQYF

D: NA
V: TRBV27
J: TRBJ2-3
size: NA
DNA: TGTGCCAGCAGTCCCAAGCCCTTCCTAGTTAGCACAGATACGCAGTATTTT
CDR3: CASSPKPFLVSTDTQYF

D: TRBD1
V: TRBV6-5
J: TRBJ2-1
size: NA
DNA: TGTGCCAGCAGTACCCGGGACAGGGGGGGCAATGAGCAGTTCTTC
CDR3: CASSTRDRGGNEQFF

D: NA
V: TRBV2
J: TRBJ2-5
size: NA
DNA: TGTGCCAGCAGTGACAGACTTGAAACAAGAGACCAGTACTTC
CDR3: CASSDRLETRDQYF

D: NA
V: TRBV5-8
J: TRBJ1-4
size: NA
DNA: TGTGCCAGCAGCTTCCGCGGGACTGCTAATGAAAAACTGTTTTTT
CDR3: CASSFRGTANEKLFF

D: NA
V: TRBV21-1
J: TRBJ2-5
size: once
DNA: TGTGCCAGCAGCAAAATTTCTCTAGCGGGAGAGTTCCAAGAGACCCAGTACTTC
CDR3: CASSKISLAGEFQETQYF

D: TRBD1
V: TRBV19
J: TRBJ2-3
size: NA
DNA: TGTGCCAGTAGCCCGGGACAGTCGGTAGATACGCAGTATTTT
CDR3: CASSPGQSVDTQYF

D: TRBD1
V: TRBV11-3
J: TRBJ2-3
size: few
DNA: TGTGCCAGCAGCCCTGGACAGGACGCTAGCACAGATACGCAGTATTTT
CDR3: CASSPGQDASTDTQYF

D: NA
V: TRBV5-8
J: TRBJ2-7
size: NA
DNA: TGTGCCAGCAGCCCCCCCCGCGAGCAGTACTTC
CDR3: CASSPPREQYF

D: NA
V: TRBV18
J: TRBJ1-5
size: NA
DNA: TGTGCCAGCTCATTACAGGGTTCGAGGCATGGCGATCAGCCCCAGCATTTT
CDR3: CASSLQGSRHGDQPQHF

D: TRBD1
V: TRBV6-4
J: TRBJ1-2
size: NA
DNA: TGTGCCAGCAGTGCCCGGACAGGGACTGGGGGCTACACCTTC
CDR3: CASSARTGTGGYTF

D: TRBD1
V: TRBV18
J: TRBJ1-1
size: NA
DNA: TGTGCCAGCTCACCCTACCGGGACAGGGAAGCTTTCTTT
CDR3: CASSPYRDREAFF

D: TRBD1
V: TRBV30
J: TRBJ1-5
size: NA
DNA: TGTGCCTGGGCACAGGGGCGAAATCAGCCCCAGCATTTT
CDR3: CAWAQGRNQPQHF

D: NA
V: TRBV7-3
J: TRBJ2-7
size: NA
DNA: TGTGCCAGCAGCTTAAATCCGGGGGACTACGAGCAGTACTTC
CDR3: CASSLNPGDYEQYF

D: TRBD1
V: TRBV15
J: TRBJ1-6
size: once
DNA: TGTGCCACCAGCGATAGAGAAGACAGGGGTACGAATTCACCCCTCCACTTT
CDR3: CATSDREDRGTNSPLHF

D: TRBD1
V: TRBV30
J: TRBJ2-3
size: NA
DNA: TGTGCCTGCCGGGACAGGGGGTTTGATACGCAGTATTTT
CDR3: CACRDRGFDTQYF

D: NA
V: TRBV6-1
J: TRBJ1-1
size: NA
DNA: TGTGCCAGCAGTGAAGCACAGCTCACTGAAGCTTTCTTT
CDR3: CASSEAQLTEAFF

D: NA
V: TRBV11-2
J: TRBJ1-1
size: once
DNA: TGTGCCAGCAGCTCCAACAGGGCCACTGAAGCTTTCTTT
CDR3: CASSSNRATEAFF

D: NA
V: TRBV10-3
J: TRBJ1-2
size: NA
DNA: TGTGCCATCAGTGACCCCCTGAACTATGGCTACACCTTC
CDR3: CAISDPLNYGYTF

D: TRBD1
V: TRBV11-2
J: TRBJ1-4
size: NA
DNA: TGTGCCAGCAGCTTAGCAGGGGGAATGGGCGAAAAACTGTTTTTT
CDR3: CASSLAGGMGEKLFF

D: TRBD1
V: TRBV5-1
J: TRBJ2-7
size: NA
DNA: TGCGCCAGCAGCCCACTGGGACAGGACTCCTACGAGCAGTACTTC
CDR3: CASSPLGQDSYEQYF

D: TRBD2
V: TRBV5-1
J: TRBJ2-3
size: NA
DNA: TGCGCCAGCACTAGCGGATCTAGCACAGATACGCAGTATTTT
CDR3: CASTSGSSTDTQYF

D: NA
V: TRBV5-1
J: TRBJ2-6
size: NA
DNA: TGCGCCAGCAGCTTGGTAGACTCTGGGGCCAACGTCCTGACTTTC
CDR3: CASSLVDSGANVLTF

D: NA
V: TRBV28
J: TRBJ1-4
size: NA
DNA: TGTGCCAGCAGTCGTTCGCTTCGGTCTAATGAAAAACTGTTTTTT
CDR3: CASSRSLRSNEKLFF

D: TRBD1
V: TRBV6-1
J: TRBJ2-1
size: NA
DNA: TGTGCCAGCAGTGCGGGACAGGGGGCTTACAATGAGCAGTTCTTC
CDR3: CASSAGQGAYNEQFF

D: NA
V: TRBV5-1
J: TRBJ1-2
size: NA
DNA: TGCGCCAGCAGCCCGATGGACAGAGGAACTAACTATGGCTACACCTTC
CDR3: CASSPMDRGTNYGYTF

D: NA
V: TRBV7-9
J: TRBJ2-7
size: NA
DNA: TGTTCCAGCAGCTTTGGACAGTACGAGCAGTACTTC
CDR3: CSSSFGQYEQYF

D: TRBD2
V: TRBV30
J: TRBJ2-3
size: NA
DNA: TGTGCCTGGTCCCTAGGACTAGCGGGAGGGACAGATACGCAGTATTTT
CDR3: CAWSLGLAGGTDTQYF

D: NA
V: TRBV14
J: TRBJ1-4
size: NA
DNA: TGTGCCAGCAGCCAAGATAAACATCTCCTGTTTTTT
CDR3: CASSQDKHLLFF

D: TRBD2
V: TRBV19
J: TRBJ2-1
size: NA
DNA: TGTGCCAGTAGTATTACTAGCGGGAGTGTTATCCATGAGCAGTTCTTC
CDR3: CASSITSGSVIHEQFF

D: NA
V: TRBV6-1
J: TRBJ2-5
size: NA
DNA: TGTGCCAGCAGACAGAACCAAGAGACCCAGTACTTC
CDR3: CASRQNQETQYF

D: TRBD1
V: TRBV29-1
J: TRBJ1-2
size: once
DNA: TGCAGCGTGCCCGGGACAGGCCGGGGTGGCTACACCTTC
CDR3: CSVPGTGRGGYTF

D: NA
V: TRBV7-2
J: TRBJ1-1
size: NA
DNA: TGTGCCAGCAGCTCATACGGGGGGTTCACTGAAGCTTTCTTT
CDR3: CASSSYGGFTEAFF

D: NA
V: TRBV19
J: TRBJ2-1
size: NA
DNA: TGTGCCAGTAGTATAGATCTCAGGGTGGGTGAGCAGTTCTTC
CDR3: CASSIDLRVGEQFF